This is a list of T cell receptor beta chains from one sample in a study of blood T cell repertoires in COVID-19. The method was immunoSEQ multiplex PCR; TCRdb's version includes in-frame clones alone and lacks a portion of them. Counted here are around 260,000 clones, roughly 89% occurring once; the ten biggest clones make up less than 3%. Sequencing was performed on peripheral blood. The source is a woman younger than 45 with active or convalescent COVID-19. Both conserved end residues are part of each CDR3. The order of the fields is V gene, D gene, CDR3 length, clone size, J gene, CDR3 protein, CDR3 DNA. D genes are given only for firm matches. Size tells how often a clone was seen (once, few, many) or the class of an expanded clone, and some rows leave it out.

>TRBV7-2|-|18|-|TRBJ2-3
CASSLGPGSGPHTDTQYF
TGTGCCAGCAGCTTAGGCCCGGGGAGCGGGCCCCACACAGATACGCAGTATTTT
>TRBV27|-|13|-|TRBJ1-5
CASSHYSNQPQHF
TGTGCCAGCAGTCACTATAGCAATCAGCCCCAGCATTTT
>TRBV3-1/TRBV3-2|-|15|-|TRBJ1-5
CASSQASNSDQPQHF
TGTGCCAGCAGCCAAGCCTCAAACTCCGATCAGCCCCAGCATTTT
>TRBV3-1/TRBV3-2|TRBD2|19|-|TRBJ2-3
CASSQDPLGLKRGGDTQYF
TGTGCCAGCAGCCAAGACCCCCTAGGGTTGAAGCGGGGGGGAGATACGCAGTATTTT
>TRBV18|TRBD1|12|-|TRBJ2-7
CASSPAGGEQYF
TGTGCCAGCTCACCGGCAGGGGGCGAGCAGTACTTC
>TRBV15|-|17|-|TRBJ1-6
CATSTFPLSGKNSPLHF
TGTGCCACCAGCACCTTTCCCCTCTCAGGGAAAAATTCACCCCTCCACTTT
>TRBV19|TRBD1|14|-|TRBJ1-3
CASNRQGSGNTIYF
TGTGCCAGCAACAGACAGGGGTCCGGAAACACCATATATTTT
>TRBV6-5|TRBD1|13|-|TRBJ2-1
CASSLQGYNEQFF
TGTGCCAGCAGCCTACAGGGGTACAATGAGCAGTTCTTC
>TRBV27|TRBD2|16|-|TRBJ2-1
CASTGHSTAGDNEQFF
TGTGCCAGCACCGGGCACTCTACAGCGGGGGACAATGAGCAGTTCTTC
>TRBV6-5|-|13|-|TRBJ1-1
CASGGAGEKLAFF
TGTGCCAGCGGCGGGGCCGGGGAGAAACTAGCTTTCTTT
>TRBV5-1|-|15|-|TRBJ1-2
CASSLAGTTNYGYTF
TGCGCCAGCAGCTTGGCCGGGACAACTAACTATGGCTACACCTTC
>TRBV30|-|12|-|TRBJ1-1
CAWSRGSTEAFF
TGTGCCTGGAGCAGGGGAAGCACTGAAGCTTTCTTT
>TRBV2|TRBD1|13|-|TRBJ1-1
CASSKTGGTEAFF
TGTGCCAGCAGTAAGACAGGGGGCACTGAAGCTTTCTTT
>TRBV6-2/TRBV6-3|-|17|-|TRBJ2-3
CASSYDPRRSSTDTQYF
TGTGCCAGCAGTTACGATCCCAGGAGGTCTAGCACAGATACGCAGTATTTT
>TRBV30|TRBD1|14|-|TRBJ1-1
CAWSPGTGNTEAFF
TGTGCCTGGAGTCCCGGGACAGGGAACACTGAAGCTTTCTTT
>TRBV10-3|TRBD1|12|-|TRBJ2-5
CATRGRQETQYF
TGTGCCACTAGGGGGCGTCAAGAGACCCAGTACTTC
>TRBV7-2|-|13|few|TRBJ2-5
CASSPNMQETQYF
TGTGCCAGCAGCCCGAACATGCAAGAGACCCAGTACTTC
>TRBV6-5|TRBD2|13|-|TRBJ2-7
CASGASGTYEQYF
TGTGCCAGTGGGGCTAGCGGCACCTACGAGCAGTACTTC
>TRBV9|TRBD2|15|-|TRBJ2-1
CASSVALAAYNEQFF
TGTGCCAGCAGCGTTGCACTAGCGGCCTACAATGAGCAGTTCTTC
>TRBV5-4|-|14|-|TRBJ1-1
CASSFGQLNTEAFF
TGTGCCAGCAGCTTTGGGCAGTTGAACACTGAAGCTTTCTTT
>TRBV4-3|-|12|-|TRBJ2-3
CASSWGEDTQYF
TGCGCCAGCAGCTGGGGCGAAGATACGCAGTATTTT
>TRBV7-3|-|13|-|TRBJ2-2
CASSFRDTGELFF
TGTGCCAGCAGCTTCCGGGACACCGGGGAGCTGTTTTTT
>TRBV3-1/TRBV3-2|-|15|-|TRBJ1-3
CASSPLGPTGNTIYF
TGTGCCAGCAGCCCGCTGGGGCCAACTGGAAACACCATATATTTT
>TRBV6-4|TRBD2|15|-|TRBJ2-3
CASSESSGATDTQYF
TGTGCCAGCAGTGAATCTAGCGGGGCCACAGATACGCAGTATTTT
>TRBV6-2/TRBV6-3|TRBD2|15|-|TRBJ2-5
CASSYPPAGTETQYF
TGTGCCAGCAGTTACCCTCCAGCGGGGACAGAGACCCAGTACTTC
>TRBV6-1|TRBD1|18|-|TRBJ1-4
CASSVHYRGIATNEKLFF
TGTGCCAGCAGTGTACACTACAGGGGGATTGCAACTAATGAAAAACTGTTTTTT
>TRBV7-9|-|15|-|TRBJ2-7
CASSLDTGIQGEQYF
TGTGCCAGCAGCTTAGATACGGGGATACAAGGTGAGCAGTACTTC